The table lists the clone carrying this TCR beta chain with a few counts. As yet, its antigen is unknown. The sample belongs to a study of T cell repertoires in aging, cancer and after chemotherapy. Study outcomes and limitations: Untreated cancer patients had significantly lower blood TCR diversity than age-matched healthy donors.

Rearranged V-D-J TRB sequences were amplified with a mixed TRB-A/B primer pool. TCRdb processed the multiplex PCR reads anew with MiXCR; each CDR3 protein has one entry. The sample carries over a thousand distinct CDR3 sequences, 25% to 35% recorded once. TCR beta rearrangements were amplified from peripheral blood genomic DNA. The receptor was isolated from a human donor with a solid tumor. Sample: blood.

The CDR3 sequence is CASRTQSHEQYF. The CDR3 DNA follows: TGTGCCAGCAGAACCCAGTCCCACGAGCAGTACTTC. The rearrangement uses TRBV27 and TRBJ2-7; D unresolved. Germline V CDR1 and CDR2: MNHEY, SMNVEV (reference sequence). CDR3 size: 12 residues. Trimming stripped 6 bases from V and 5 bases from J, with 11 bases between.